This T cell receptor (beta chain) comes out of a study of blood T cell repertoires in COVID-19. As for the study in general: The cDNA or gDNA used as material had been derived from T cells, B-cell-depleted T cells, or PBMCs.

The CDR3 totals 15 residues. With 0 bases removed from V and 7 bases from J, the gap between germline ends came to 13 bases. Per germline, CDR1 SGDLS and CDR2 YYNGEE. Self-reported history from a screening survey and questionnaire set each donor's cohort. The data were produced by immunoSEQ multiplex PCR, yet TCRdb's version contains in-frame clones alone and is incomplete. Of 400,000 to 550,000 clones listed, 70% to 90% are singletons. The specimen sequenced was PBMCs or T cells enriched from blood (not recorded which). The chain carries TRBV9 and TRBJ2-2; tentatively, D is TRBD2 (6 bases). This clonotype originated in a woman aged 18-29 years with acute COVID-19. CDR3 residues: CASSVVEGVVGELFF. CDR3 sequence (DNA): TGTGCCAGCAGCGTAGTGGAGGGAGTGGTCGGGGAGCTGTTTTTT.